The 18 T cell receptor beta chains reported below all come from one sample, sequenced in a study of cytomegalovirus exposure and HLA in healthy donors. Primers: 60 Vbeta forward and 13 Jbeta reverse. Generated by immunoSEQ multiplex PCR, the TCRdb table keeps only in-frame clones and is missing some. The sample yields 100,000 or so clones, 60% to 85% seen once. Sample: PBMCs. The receptors originated from a man aged 35 to 55 in good health and CMV-seronegative.

This sequence joins TRBV5-1 and TRBJ1-3; D is unresolved. V lost 7 bases to trimming and J lost 2 bases, with 10 bases between them. Germline CDR1 is SGHRS and CDR2 is YFSETQ. This CDR3 is built from 13 residues. The CDR3 loop is CASGEGPGNTIYF. As DNA, the CDR3 is TGCGCCAGCGGGGAGGGCCCTGGAAACACCATATATTTT.

V and J are TRBV6-6 and TRBJ2-1; 14 bases match TRBD2. The CDR3 contains 16 residues. Looked up from germline, CDR1 is MNHNY and CDR2 is SVGAGI (reference sequence). V was clipped by 2 bases and J by 7 bases; unmatched bases: 4. In DNA, the CDR3 is TGTGCCAGCAGTTACATGGGACTAGCGGGAGAGAATGAGCAGTTCTTC. The encoded protein is CASSYMGLAGENEQFF.

This chain uses TRBV6-5 with TRBJ2-1; TRBD1 agrees at 12 bases. This CDR3 is 15 amino acids long. V lost 10 bases and J lost 8; bases outside the gene matches: 12. The germline CDR1 and CDR2 sequences are MNHEY and SVGAGI. CDR3 bases: TGTGCCACTAGACCGGGGACAGGGGGCTTGGATGAGCAGTTCTTC. Translating it yields CATRPGTGGLDEQFF.

This clone showed up just once. This sequence joins TRBV21-1 and TRBJ2-3; TRBD1 is the table's D call and was not checked against the DNA. TRBV21-1 is marked as a pseudogene. This CDR3 is built from 17 residues. The CDR3 DNA reads TGTGCCAGCAGCTATCGACAGACAGGTCGCCACACAGATACGCAGTATTTT. Translated: CASSYRQTGRHTDTQYF.

The DNA for the CDR3 is TGTGCCTGGAGTGGCCACAGTCGGCGGTCGGGAGCTGAAGCTTTCTTT. Protein product: CAWSGHSRRSGAEAFF. V and J are TRBV30 and TRBJ1-1, with no clear D. V dropped 1 base and J dropped 6 bases, with 21 bases sitting between them. CDR3 length: 16 amino acids. Germline V gives CDR1 GTSNPN, CDR2 SVGIG (reference sequence).

This chain links TRBV4-1 with TRBJ1-2; TRBD1 might be the D (5 bases). The CDR3 runs to 16 residues. V shed 0 bases and J shed 6 bases, with 17 bases lying between them. Germline-derived CDR1 and CDR2 are MGHRA and YSYEKL. CDR3 amino acids: CASSQDWAGWRDGYTF. DNA for the CDR3: TGCGCCAGCAGCCAAGATTGGGCAGGGTGGAGGGATGGCTACACCTTC.

V and J are TRBV2 and TRBJ2-1, with 10 bases fitting TRBD2. V lost 4 bases, J lost 6 bases, and 6 bases stayed unmatched. The germline V gene has CDR1 SNHLY and CDR2 FYNNEI. This CDR3 spans 15 amino acids. CDR3 bases: TGTGCCAGCAGTGGAAGCGGGAGGGCCTCCAATGAGCAGTTCTTC. Translated, it gives CASSGSGRASNEQFF.

The chain has TRBV6-5 and TRBJ1-4, with TRBD1 as a possible D gene (5 bases). CDR3 size: 16 residues. The V and J ends lost 0 bases and 6 bases respectively, with 14 bases between them. Germline lookup yields CDR1 MNHEY and CDR2 SVGAGI. The CDR3 DNA is TGTGCCAGCAGTTACTCGTTTTGGGGGGAAGATGAAAAACTGTTTTTT. Translation: CASSYSFWGEDEKLFF.

J is TRBJ2-6 and V is TRBV19; TRBD1 is a possible D gene (6 bases). The germline gives CDR1 LNHDA, CDR2 SQIVND (reference sequence). V lost 4 bases to trimming and J lost 4 bases, with 17 bases between them. The CDR3 consists of 17 residues. The CDR3, as DNA: TGTGCCAGTAGTACCGTTAAAACAGGGAGAGGGGCCAACGTCCTGACTTTC. Protein: CASSTVKTGRGANVLTF.

The chain links TRBV15 to TRBJ2-3; unclear D gene. The germline V gene has CDR1 LNHNV and CDR2 YYDKDF (reference sequence). Between the trimmed V and J ends, which lost 5 bases and 0 bases, there was a span of 12 bases. The CDR3 is 15 residues long. The CDR3 DNA follows: TGTGCCACCAGCGTCCGGGTGACGAGCACAGATACGCAGTATTTT. Translated: CATSVRVTSTDTQYF.

The genes are TRBV7-9 and TRBJ1-2; 10 bases are shared with TRBD1. V lost 1 base to trimming and J lost 7 bases; unmatched junction nucleotides: 0. The CDR3 totals 13 residues. CDR1 and CDR2 from the germline V gene are SEHNR and FQNEAQ (reference sequence). The CDR3 DNA reads as TGTGCCAGCAGCTTAGGGGACAGGGGTGGCTACACCTTC. Translating it yields CASSLGDRGGYTF.

The genes are TRBV6-5 and TRBJ2-7; D gene unclear. V was pared by 2 bases and J by 0 bases, with 8 bases between. There are 14 residues in the CDR3. The germline V gene encodes CDR1 MNHEY and CDR2 SVGAGI. In DNA, the CDR3 is TGTGCCAGCAGTTACGACATTAGCTCCTACGAGCAGTACTTC. It yields the protein CASSYDISSYEQYF.

The chain combines TRBV5-5 with TRBJ1-5, with TRBD1 matching over 7 bases. Germline-derived CDR1 and CDR2 are SGHKS and YYEKEE (reference sequence). The CDR3 runs 13 residues. With V trimmed by 4 bases and J by 2 bases, 0 bases remained unmatched. The CDR3 spells CASSGTGNQPQHF. DNA of the CDR3: TGTGCCAGCAGCGGGACAGGCAATCAGCCCCAGCATTTT.

This sequence joins TRBV2 and TRBJ1-6; TRBD1 agrees at 9 bases. Germline V gene data show CDR1 as SNHLY and CDR2 as FYNNEI. The J segment lost 10 bases and the V segment lost 6 bases, leaving 7 bases of the junction unmatched. The CDR3 runs to 14 residues. The CDR3 spells CASRTGTGLSPLHF. The CDR3 bases are TGTGCCAGCAGGACCGGGACAGGGTTGTCACCCCTCCACTTT. Supplemented by reference TRBV2 and TRBJ1-6, the full variable domain reads EPEVTQTPSHQVTQMGQEVILRCVPISNHLYFYWYRQILGQKVEFLVSFYNNEISEKSEIFDDQFSVERPDGSNFTLKIRSTKLEDSAMYFCASRTGTGLSPLHFGNGTRLTVT.

This clone has just one count. CDR3 bases: TGCGCCAGCAGCTTAGGGGTCAGGGGCTACCAAGAGACCCAGTACTTC. It yields the protein CASSLGVRGYQETQYF. This chain links TRBV5-1 with TRBJ2-5, with a possible D match to TRBD1 (6 bases). The germline V and J ends were trimmed by 2 bases and 0 bases, with 14 bases remaining between them. From germline, CDR1 is SGHRS and CDR2 YFSETQ. The length of the CDR3 is 16 residues.

This chain links TRBV5-6 with TRBJ2-1; TRBD1 might be the D (5 bases). CDR1 is SGHDT, CDR2 YYEEEE, per germline. The CDR3 covers 13 residues. Trimming removed 3 bases at V and 4 bases at J, with 8 bases between. CDR3 bases: TGTGCCAGCAGCTCAAACAGGTACAATGAGCAGTTCTTC. Amino acid sequence: CASSSNRYNEQFF.

The sample holds a few counts of this clone. This sample also contains other DNA sequences that code for the same CDR3. V usage is TRBV5-8 and J usage is TRBJ1-5; 8 bases match TRBD1. The CDR3 length is 14 residues. V shed 2 bases, J shed 6 bases, and the junction held 4 bases outside the gene matches. The germline gives CDR1 SGHTS, CDR2 YDEGEE. The CDR3 DNA reads as TGTGCCAGCAGCTTCGGGCAGGGGGCTCAGCCCCAGCATTTT. It specifies CASSFGQGAQPQHF. Drawing the rest from reference TRBV5-8 and TRBJ1-5, the complete variable domain is EAGVTQSPTHLIKTRGQQATLRCSPISGHTSVYWYQQALGLGLQFLLWYDEGEERNRGNFPPRFSGRQFPNYSSELNVNALELEDSALYLCASSFGQGAQPQHFGDGTRLSIL.

Concerning this clone itself: At the DNA level, this CDR3 is encoded by other sequences in the same sample as well. The chain recombines TRBV7-9 with TRBJ2-7; 8 bases are shared with TRBD2. V lost 5 bases and J lost 1; bases outside the gene matches: 1. The V gene's germline CDR1 is SEHNR and CDR2 FQNEAQ (reference sequence). CDR3 length: 13 residues. The CDR3 here is CASSPSGSYEQYF. In DNA, the CDR3 is TGTGCCAGCAGCCCTAGCGGGTCCTACGAGCAGTACTTC. The full variable domain, its missing parts supplied by reference TRBV7-9 and TRBJ2-7, is DTGVSQNPRHKITKRGQNVTFRCDPISEHNRLYWYRQTLGQGPEFLTYFQNEAQLEKSRLLSDRFSAERPKGSFSTLEIQRTEQGDSAMYLCASSPSGSYEQYFGPGTRLTVT.